These T cell receptor beta chains were read from a single sample in a study of T cells after yellow fever vaccination. TCRdb passed the 5' RACE reads through MiXCR, listing each CDR3 protein once. The sample comprises approximately 510,000 distinct CDR3 sequences, 20% to 25% of which are singletons, and about 17% rests with the top ten. The sequences come from PBMCs, collected about 20 days after the first yellow fever vaccination. The receptor source for this set is a man aged 18-30 years who received the YFV17D yellow fever vaccine. Both conserved end residues are part of each CDR3. Each record gives: V gene, J gene, D gene, CDR3 protein. A D gene is named only where the DNA matches it firmly.

TRBV10-3,TRBJ2-3,TRBD1,CAISDKTGTDTQYF
TRBV13,TRBJ1-1,-,CASSASGAEAFF
TRBV12-3/TRBV12-4,TRBJ2-2,TRBD1,CASRVQGVATGELFF
TRBV5-4,TRBJ2-1,-,CASSWVASSYNEQFF
TRBV18,TRBJ2-1,TRBD1,CASTTQGAGYNEQFF
TRBV7-2,TRBJ1-6,TRBD1,CASSPVTGESPLHF
TRBV19,TRBJ2-7,TRBD2,CASRRTDLAGVPYEQYF
TRBV29-1,TRBJ2-5,-,CSVEGEGGTQYF
TRBV20-1,TRBJ2-3,-,CSARGAVIDTQYF
TRBV20-1,TRBJ2-3,-,CSARGRGTDTQYF
TRBV5-1,TRBJ2-7,-,CASSNIGRAYEQYF
TRBV29-1,TRBJ2-2,TRBD1,CSVPFSGQGNTGELFF
TRBV6-5,TRBJ2-1,-,CASSYSAGPYNEQFF
TRBV11-2,TRBJ2-5,TRBD2,CASSSRTSGGTKETQYF
TRBV20-1,TRBJ2-3,-,CSAIKSAIGGGDTQYF
TRBV29-1,TRBJ2-5,-,CSVEAPTTQETQYF
TRBV18,TRBJ2-7,-,CASSRAASEYEQYF
TRBV28,TRBJ2-1,TRBD2,CASSPLAAWDNEQFF
TRBV20-1,TRBJ2-3,-,CSARSTLTDTQYF
TRBV28,TRBJ2-5,TRBD2,CASSFPSGTIETQYF
TRBV3-1,TRBJ2-1,-,CASSQAARLRPTDNEQFF
TRBV7-9,TRBJ1-1,-,CASISGLGTEAFF
TRBV7-2,TRBJ1-2,-,CASTPLTSNYGYTF
TRBV24-1,TRBJ1-1,TRBD1,CATNGPGQSNTEAFF
TRBV14,TRBJ2-3,-,CASSEKDSHTDTQYF
TRBV6-2/TRBV6-3,TRBJ2-2,TRBD2,CASSSAGLAGATNTGELFF
TRBV20-1,TRBJ1-1,-,CSARQIRPEAFF
TRBV7-2,TRBJ1-5,TRBD1,CASSKQGALDQPQHF
TRBV6-2/TRBV6-3,TRBJ2-5,-,CASSYSSYSYF
TRBV20-1,TRBJ2-7,TRBD2,CSASGGGSSYEQYF
TRBV10-3,TRBJ1-1,-,CAISVAGMNTEAFF
TRBV4-1,TRBJ2-4,TRBD2,CASSQGLALGLSKNIQYF